Listed below are T cell receptor beta chains from one sample, sequenced in a study of shared clonotypes between healthy human individuals. The data were produced by immunoSEQ multiplex PCR, yet TCRdb's version contains in-frame clones alone and is incomplete. Here the sample spans millions of clones, over 85% being singletons. The sequencing sample was made of naive CD4+ T cells sorted from blood. These receptors were obtained from a man aged 18 to 30 in good health. The CDR3 runs from the conserved cysteine through the conserved F or W. Size values are once, few and many counts, or a class for expanded clones, and some rows have none.

>TRBJ2-3|NA|TRBV10-3
CAISEADRADTQYF
>TRBJ2-1|NA|TRBV5-4
CASSLELAGGNEQFF
>TRBJ2-6|NA|TRBV7-2
CASSLAGTGGKKGSGANVLTF
>TRBJ2-2|NA|TRBV7-8
CASQEGQPGELFF
>TRBJ1-6|NA|TRBV30
CAWSSTTGGYNSPLHF
>TRBJ1-2|NA|TRBV5-1
CASSPMVNREGRSYGYTF
>TRBJ1-1|NA|TRBV6-6
CASKTVNTEAFF
>TRBJ2-1|NA|TRBV4-1
CASSQVSVALDEQFF
>TRBJ2-5|NA|TRBV5-1
CASSLEVGWETQYF
>TRBJ2-7|NA|TRBV11-3
CASSRQGMHEQYF
>TRBJ1-6|NA|TRBV7-6
CASSRIPDGYSPLHF
>TRBJ2-1|NA|TRBV28
CASSLRRGQGKGINEQFF
>TRBJ2-2|NA|TRBV10-3
CAIRTAGNTGELFF
>TRBJ1-4|NA|TRBV5-5
CASRLDTILNANEKLFF
>TRBJ2-1|NA|TRBV7-9
CASSPRLAGGLYNEQFF
>TRBJ1-1|NA|TRBV5-4
CASSTDSYTEAFF
>TRBJ1-2|NA|TRBV7-8
CASSRTGTGGYGYTF
>TRBJ2-2|NA|TRBV5-1
CASSPAPGPGELFF
>TRBJ2-5|NA|TRBV30
CAWSGGKETQYF
>TRBJ1-2|NA|TRBV30
CAWSASKSGYGYTF
>TRBJ1-5|NA|TRBV30
CAWRPDSYSNQPQHF
>TRBJ2-2|NA|TRBV28
CASSAQGGNTGELFF
>TRBJ2-7|NA|TRBV18
CASSPRTSTYEQYF
>TRBJ2-3|NA|TRBV10-2
CASSVVSTDTQYF
>TRBJ1-5|NA|TRBV7-2
CASSPPGRSGNQPQHF
>TRBJ1-4|NA|TRBV9
CASSATSATNEKLFF
>TRBJ2-1|once|TRBV29-1
CSGVTAYNEQFF
>TRBJ2-1|NA|TRBV11-3
CASSLDAYNEQFF
>TRBJ1-2|NA|TRBV5-1
CASSGGTGEDGGYTF
>TRBJ1-1|NA|TRBV5-5
CASSLAPGLINTEAFF
>TRBJ2-5|NA|TRBV9
CASSVGGLAGRQETQYF
>TRBJ2-1|NA|TRBV25-1
CASSVQGKRGNEQFF
>TRBJ1-6|NA|TRBV11-2
CASSLQVLGASPLHF
>TRBJ2-3|NA|TRBV7-2
CASSSSSTDTQYF
>TRBJ1-1|NA|TRBV9
CASSVEVGPGTEAFF
>TRBJ1-2|NA|TRBV30
CAWSEPQGYGYTF
>TRBJ2-7|NA|TRBV11-1
CASSLIDKAYEQYF
>TRBJ2-3|NA|TRBV11-2
CASSLDIRKDTQYF
>TRBJ2-7|NA|TRBV4-3
CASSQEVTGISYEQYF
>TRBJ1-6|NA|TRBV7-9
CASSSTNSPLHF
>TRBJ2-7|NA|TRBV5-1
CASSWTAPYEQYF
>TRBJ2-5|NA|TRBV7-8
CASSSELAGGETQYF
>TRBJ1-2|NA|TRBV20-1
CSASGGVGYTF
>TRBJ2-2|NA|TRBV7-9
CAHTGRGTGELFF
>TRBJ1-2|NA|TRBV5-6
CASSFTTGNYGYTF
>TRBJ2-7|NA|TRBV25-1
CASRVVEKRRDSYEQYF
>TRBJ2-3|NA|TRBV10-3
CAISEPRGTDTQYF
>TRBJ1-4|NA|TRBV2
CASGQTGATNEKLFF
>TRBJ2-5|NA|TRBV2
CASSGTETQYF
>TRBJ1-5|NA|TRBV18
CASSSSRNNQPQHF
>TRBJ2-2|NA|TRBV6-5
CASSPVSGRTGELFF
>TRBJ1-6|NA|TRBV5-1
CASSLGQSLPAYNSPLHF
>TRBJ1-3|NA|TRBV6-5
CASSLTGSGNTIYF
>TRBJ2-7|NA|TRBV30
CAWSITGGKDEQYF
>TRBJ2-4|NA|TRBV10-3
CAISGDSNIQYF